These 17 T cell receptor beta chains share one sample of origin, sequenced in a study of T cell changes during pregnancy in multiple sclerosis. Here immunoSEQ multiplex PCR was the method, and the copy in TCRdb shows in-frame clones only, minus some. The table lists about 64,000 clones, about 96% of them singletons, with 2% to 2.5% in the top ten. Here the sequenced sample was CD8+ T cells from peripheral blood mononuclear cells, taken after pregnancy. These receptors were obtained from a female donor with multiple sclerosis, enrolled in a pregnancy study.

The chain employs TRBV28 and TRBJ2-3, with a tentative D call TRBD2 (5 bases). V was clipped by 6 bases and J by 2 bases, with 27 bases between them. This CDR3 contains 19 residues. Germline CDR1 reads MDHEN; CDR2 reads SYDVKM. Here the CDR3 reads CASRNTRLPLRKITDTQYF. DNA of the CDR3: TGTGCCAGCAGAAATACTAGACTCCCTTTGAGGAAGATCACAGATACGCAGTATTTT.

The V call is TRBV11-2, the J call TRBJ2-7, with 8 bases lining up with TRBD2. V lost 1 base to trimming and J lost 0 bases; unmatched junction nucleotides: 2. Germline values: CDR1 SGHAT, CDR2 FQNNGV. The CDR3 is 15 amino acids. CDR3 bases: TGTGCCAGCAGCTTAGCGGGAGGGCCCTCCTACGAGCAGTACTTC. Residues: CASSLAGGPSYEQYF.

This chain uses TRBV27 with TRBJ2-7, with TRBD1 identical over 7 bases. The CDR3 is 15 residues long. Trimming removed 7 bases from V and 4 bases from J; junction bases left unmatched: 13. Per germline, CDR1 MNHEY and CDR2 SMNVEV (reference sequence). For the CDR3, the DNA is TGTGCCAGCACTCTAAGGGGGCCGTCGGGATACGAGCAGTACTTC. It codes for CASTLRGPSGYEQYF.

The V and J genes are TRBV27 and TRBJ2-2; D is undetermined. The V gene lost 2 bases and the J gene lost 7 bases, with 5 bases spanning the gap. The germline V gene encodes CDR1 MNHEY and CDR2 SMNVEV (reference sequence). This CDR3 has 12 residues. The CDR3 DNA reads TGTGCCAGCAGTTTAAGTAGCGGGGAGCTGTTTTTT. This sequence encodes CASSLSSGELFF.

The rearrangement uses TRBV5-1 and TRBJ1-6; the match to TRBD1 covers 9 bases. Germline V gives CDR1 SGHRS, CDR2 YFSETQ. The CDR3 runs to 16 residues. The ends lost 3 bases at V and 9 bases at J; junction bases unmatched: 10. This CDR3 reads CASSSGGQGQGSPLHF. The CDR3 coding sequence is TGCGCCAGCAGCTCAGGGGGACAGGGTCAGGGTTCACCCCTCCACTTT.

The CDR3 here is CASSVGTGGGETQYF. The CDR3 DNA is TGTGCCAGCAGCGTGGGGACAGGGGGAGGGGAGACCCAGTACTTC. The chain recombines TRBV9 with TRBJ2-5, with TRBD1 matching 11 bases. CDR3 length: 15 residues. Unmatched junction bases numbered 5, after V lost 2 bases and J lost 5 bases. Germline CDR1 reads SGDLS; CDR2 reads YYNGEE.

The chain links TRBV6-6 to TRBJ1-4; 8 bases agree with TRBD1. Germline V lookup: CDR1 MNHNY, CDR2 SVGAGI (reference sequence). V gave up 2 bases and J gave up 5 bases; unmatched junction bases: 4. The CDR3 loop spans 15 amino acids. CDR3 nucleotide sequence: TGTGCCAGCAGTTACCCAGGGGGCCCCAATGAAAAACTGTTTTTT. Encoded protein: CASSYPGGPNEKLFF.

The chain links TRBV29-1 to TRBJ2-1; 11 bases are shared with TRBD2. CDR3 length: 14 amino acids. CDR1 is SQVTM and CDR2 is ANQGSEA in the germline V gene. The ends lost 5 bases at V and 5 bases at J; junction bases unmatched: 5. The CDR3 sequence: CSVLRLAGNNEQFF. The CDR3 DNA reads as TGCAGCGTTCTGCGACTAGCGGGAAACAATGAGCAGTTCTTC.

The rearrangement links TRBV15 to TRBJ1-5; D is ambiguous. Trimming stripped 0 bases from V and 7 bases from J, with 13 bases between. The CDR3 sequence is 15 residues long. Germline V lookup: CDR1 LNHNV, CDR2 YYDKDF (reference sequence). CDR3 sequence: CATSRDKFSDQPQHF. The CDR3 DNA reads TGTGCCACCAGCAGAGATAAATTCAGCGACCAGCCCCAGCATTTT.

The rearrangement links TRBV2 to TRBJ2-1, with 10 bases that match TRBD2. Germline trimming cut 9 bases from V and 6 bases from J; bases unmatched to any gene: 5. The CDR3 is made up of 13 amino acids. Germline CDR1 SNHLY, CDR2 FYNNEI. CDR3 bases: TGTGCCAGAGAGCGGGAGGGCCTCAATGAGCAGTTCTTC. Protein: CAREREGLNEQFF.

The chain combines TRBV28 with TRBJ2-2; TRBD2 agrees at 10 bases. Germline values: CDR1 MDHEN, CDR2 SYDVKM. CDR3 length equals 18 residues. V gave up 4 bases and J gave up 6 bases; unmatched junction bases: 14. The CDR3 DNA follows: TGTGCCAGCAGTTCTCCTTTCAGCGGGAGGGTCGGTGCCGGGGAGCTGTTTTTT. As protein: CASSSPFSGRVGAGELFF.

The chain recombines TRBV7-2 with TRBJ1-1; 7 positions agree with TRBD1. Looked up from germline, CDR1 is SGHTA and CDR2 is FQGNSA. V lost 5 bases to trimming and J lost 0 bases; unmatched junction nucleotides: 9. The CDR3 covers 16 residues. The CDR3 nucleotides are TGTGCCAGCAGCCCTCCCCCGGGACAGTTGAACACTGAAGCTTTCTTT. Its protein product is CASSPPPGQLNTEAFF.

This chain uses TRBV7-8 with TRBJ1-5; 9 bases match TRBD1. The CDR3 has 18 amino acids. V lost 3 bases, J lost 4 bases, and 13 bases stayed unmatched. Germline V gene data show CDR1 as SGHVS and CDR2 as FQNEAQ. CDR3 loop: CASSLAGTGNSMNQPQHF. DNA of the CDR3: TGTGCCAGCAGCTTGGCCGGGACAGGGAACTCTATGAATCAGCCCCAGCATTTT.

V usage is TRBV25-1 and J usage is TRBJ2-3, with a weak D call TRBD2 (6 bases). This CDR3 is built from 14 residues. The germline V gene encodes CDR1 MGHDK and CDR2 SYGVNS. V was clipped by 2 bases and J by 6 bases, with 12 bases between them. The CDR3 is CASSEGELADTQYF. The CDR3 bases are TGTGCCAGCAGTGAAGGTGAACTAGCCGATACGCAGTATTTT.

V is TRBV9 and J is TRBJ1-2, with a tentative D call TRBD1 (5 bases). Trimming removed 5 bases from V and 2 bases from J, with 10 bases in between. CDR1 is SGDLS, CDR2 YYNGEE, per germline. There are 13 residues in the CDR3. CDR3 region: CASSSSGNYGYTF. CDR3 nucleotides: TGTGCCAGCAGTTCTTCAGGGAACTATGGCTACACCTTC.

V gene TRBV7-9 combines with J gene TRBJ2-2; D call uncertain. Looked up from germline, CDR1 is SEHNR and CDR2 is FQNEAQ (reference sequence). This CDR3 has 14 residues. Trimming stripped 9 bases from V and 1 base from J, with 12 bases between. CDR3: CASGTDKNTGELFF. The CDR3 DNA is TGTGCCAGTGGAACAGACAAGAACACCGGGGAGCTGTTTTTT.

The gene calls are TRBV7-8 and TRBJ2-1; tentatively, D is TRBD2 (5 bases). V was cut by 3 bases and J by 8 bases, with 5 bases left in between. The CDR3 is made up of 11 amino acids. Germline CDR1 is SGHVS and CDR2 is FQNEAQ. CDR3 amino acids: CASSLGDEQFF. The CDR3 coding sequence is TGTGCCAGCAGCTTGGGAGATGAGCAGTTCTTC.